Listed below are T cell receptor beta chains from one sample, sequenced in a study of vaccination and CD4 T cells after COVID-19. TCRdb independently ran MiXCR on the PCR reads; one entry per CDR3 protein. The repertoire consists of some 14,000 distinct CDR3 sequences, with about 35% occurring once and the leading ten covering around 33%. No cognate antigen is known for these TCRs. Sequenced material: cultured CD4+ T cells from blood. Receptors originate from a human donor with COVID-19. The conserved cysteine and the conserved F or W are not part of the CDR3 here. Only some rows state a clone size, as once, few, many or a class for expanded clones.

j_call: TRBJ2-7; clone_size: .; v_call: TRBV20-1; cdr3_aa: SVIRDYQWEQY
j_call: TRBJ2-3; clone_size: .; v_call: TRBV19; cdr3_aa: ASRDRGTDTQY
j_call: TRBJ2-3; clone_size: .; v_call: TRBV20-1; cdr3_aa: SARGPQGKGTDTQY
j_call: TRBJ2-2; clone_size: .; v_call: TRBV7-8; cdr3_aa: ASSNPYGTAGELF
j_call: TRBJ2-5; clone_size: few; v_call: TRBV2; cdr3_aa: ASSSSYQETQY
j_call: TRBJ1-5; clone_size: .; v_call: TRBV6-1; cdr3_aa: ASSESGQIPYQPQH
j_call: TRBJ1-1; clone_size: few; v_call: TRBV10-1; cdr3_aa: ASSYGRNTEAF
j_call: TRBJ2-3; clone_size: .; v_call: TRBV7-2; cdr3_aa: ASSLVPGVDTQY
j_call: TRBJ1-1; clone_size: few; v_call: TRBV5-1; cdr3_aa: ASSQQGANTEAF
j_call: TRBJ2-7; clone_size: .; v_call: TRBV18; cdr3_aa: ASSPRDTVGEQY
j_call: TRBJ1-6; clone_size: few; v_call: TRBV30; cdr3_aa: AWTSRGTYNSPLH
j_call: TRBJ1-6; clone_size: few; v_call: TRBV12-3/TRBV12-4; cdr3_aa: ASSWTGDNSPLH
j_call: TRBJ1-3; clone_size: few; v_call: TRBV7-9; cdr3_aa: ASSLEGTGNTIY
j_call: TRBJ2-3; clone_size: few; v_call: TRBV11-2; cdr3_aa: ASRLSSSTDTQY
j_call: TRBJ2-3; clone_size: few; v_call: TRBV2; cdr3_aa: ASSGQGGTDTQY
j_call: TRBJ2-2; clone_size: .; v_call: TRBV5-5; cdr3_aa: ASSLNVENTGELF
j_call: TRBJ1-1; clone_size: .; v_call: TRBV5-1; cdr3_aa: ASSAGTGGLSTEAF
j_call: TRBJ2-1; clone_size: .; v_call: TRBV20-1; cdr3_aa: SARDDWGGQF
j_call: TRBJ1-5; clone_size: .; v_call: TRBV7-7; cdr3_aa: ASSPTGYSNQPQH
j_call: TRBJ2-3; clone_size: once; v_call: TRBV12-3/TRBV12-4; cdr3_aa: ASSSRGRPSTDTQY
j_call: TRBJ2-7; clone_size: few; v_call: TRBV6-2/TRBV6-3; cdr3_aa: ASTGTAGGREQY
j_call: TRBJ2-7; clone_size: few; v_call: TRBV11-2; cdr3_aa: ASSFSGGRQY
j_call: TRBJ1-2; clone_size: .; v_call: TRBV2; cdr3_aa: ASTTENYGYT
j_call: TRBJ2-2; clone_size: .; v_call: TRBV12-3/TRBV12-4; cdr3_aa: ASNFRGLHTGELF
j_call: TRBJ2-3; clone_size: .; v_call: TRBV7-6; cdr3_aa: ASSLVADTQY
j_call: TRBJ1-6; clone_size: few; v_call: TRBV27; cdr3_aa: ASSRQGNNSPLH
j_call: TRBJ1-3; clone_size: .; v_call: TRBV20-1; cdr3_aa: SAGKDRLTGNTIY
j_call: TRBJ1-3; clone_size: .; v_call: TRBV12-3/TRBV12-4; cdr3_aa: ASSFRQGAGNTIY
j_call: TRBJ1-2; clone_size: few; v_call: TRBV12-3/TRBV12-4; cdr3_aa: ASRGGGQGNGYT
j_call: TRBJ1-5; clone_size: .; v_call: TRBV10-3; cdr3_aa: AISEHTGSNQPQH
j_call: TRBJ2-7; clone_size: few; v_call: TRBV6-2/TRBV6-3; cdr3_aa: ASSYGGGEQY
j_call: TRBJ2-7; clone_size: few; v_call: TRBV5-8; cdr3_aa: ASSLVLIEQY
j_call: TRBJ1-5; clone_size: .; v_call: TRBV11-2; cdr3_aa: ASSPGTGGSHQPQH
j_call: TRBJ1-5; clone_size: few; v_call: TRBV7-8; cdr3_aa: ASSLRDRENQPQH
j_call: TRBJ1-6; clone_size: few; v_call: TRBV5-1; cdr3_aa: ASSLVTPQGMGYNSPLH
j_call: TRBJ2-7; clone_size: .; v_call: TRBV2; cdr3_aa: ASRGGPYEQY
j_call: TRBJ1-2; clone_size: few; v_call: TRBV11-3; cdr3_aa: ASSLVSGRGYT
j_call: TRBJ1-1; clone_size: .; v_call: TRBV6-1; cdr3_aa: VSNINRGDTEAF
j_call: TRBJ1-3; clone_size: .; v_call: TRBV9; cdr3_aa: ASSHIQGDTIY
j_call: TRBJ2-2; clone_size: .; v_call: TRBV10-3; cdr3_aa: ATTGSWDTGELF
j_call: TRBJ1-2; clone_size: few; v_call: TRBV2; cdr3_aa: ASSEGTDYGYT
j_call: TRBJ2-5; clone_size: .; v_call: TRBV27; cdr3_aa: ASSPPPTVQETQY
j_call: TRBJ1-4; clone_size: .; v_call: TRBV11-3; cdr3_aa: ASSFTRQVDFEKLF
j_call: TRBJ2-1; clone_size: once; v_call: TRBV2; cdr3_aa: ASRLDRNEQF
j_call: TRBJ2-2; clone_size: .; v_call: TRBV5-1; cdr3_aa: ASSPSSAGGATGELF
j_call: TRBJ1-1; clone_size: .; v_call: TRBV19; cdr3_aa: ASRRDKQASEAF
j_call: TRBJ1-1; clone_size: few; v_call: TRBV6-2/TRBV6-3; cdr3_aa: ASSLDGMNTEAF
j_call: TRBJ2-7; clone_size: few; v_call: TRBV2; cdr3_aa: ASRRSPGQSYEQY
j_call: TRBJ1-6; clone_size: .; v_call: TRBV6-1; cdr3_aa: ASSETYGSPLH
j_call: TRBJ2-1; clone_size: .; v_call: TRBV6-5; cdr3_aa: ASSYRPKAGGPLNEQF
j_call: TRBJ2-1; clone_size: .; v_call: TRBV20-1; cdr3_aa: SARDPAQTSGAEQF